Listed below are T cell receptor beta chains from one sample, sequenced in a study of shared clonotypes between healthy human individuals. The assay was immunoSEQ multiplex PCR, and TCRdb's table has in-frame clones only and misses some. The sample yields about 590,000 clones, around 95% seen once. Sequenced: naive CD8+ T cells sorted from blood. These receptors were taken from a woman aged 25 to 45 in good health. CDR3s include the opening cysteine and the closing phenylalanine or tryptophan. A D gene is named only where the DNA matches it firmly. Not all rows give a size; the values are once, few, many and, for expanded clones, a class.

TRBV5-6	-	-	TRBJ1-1	CASSLGAAGLQDTEAFF	TGTGCCAGCAGCTTGGGGGCAGCCGGCCTTCAGGACACTGAAGCTTTCTTT
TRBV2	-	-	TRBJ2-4	CASSLEAPAKNIQYF	TGTGCCAGCAGCCTTGAGGCCCCAGCCAAAAACATTCAGTACTTC
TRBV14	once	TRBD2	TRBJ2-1	CASSQQRNTSGTVRFSYNEQFF	TGTGCCAGCAGCCAGCAACGAAATACTAGCGGGACCGTAAGGTTCTCCTACAATGAGCAGTTCTTC
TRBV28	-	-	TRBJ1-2	CASSFEWNYGYTF	TGTGCCAGCAGTTTTGAGTGGAACTATGGCTACACCTTC
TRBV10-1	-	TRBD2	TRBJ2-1	CASSPGLAGGRSYNEQFF	TGCGCCAGCAGCCCGGGACTAGCGGGAGGGAGGTCCTACAATGAGCAGTTCTTC
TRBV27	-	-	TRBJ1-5	CASSPQGSQPQHF	TGTGCCAGCAGTCCTCAGGGGAGCCAGCCCCAGCATTTT
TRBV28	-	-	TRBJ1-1	CASSFQMNTEAFF	TGTGCCAGCAGTTTTCAGATGAACACTGAAGCTTTCTTT
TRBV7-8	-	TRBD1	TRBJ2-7	CASSSYWTGNYEQYF	TGTGCCAGCAGCTCGTATTGGACAGGGAACTACGAGCAGTACTTC
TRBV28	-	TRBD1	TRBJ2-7	CASSSRQGTYEQYF	TGTGCCAGCAGTTCTAGACAGGGAACATACGAGCAGTACTTC
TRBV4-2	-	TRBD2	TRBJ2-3	CASSQDPLAGGRTDTQYF	TGTGCCAGCAGCCAAGATCCGCTAGCGGGAGGGCGGACAGATACGCAGTATTTT
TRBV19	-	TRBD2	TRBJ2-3	CASSLAGGTDTQYF	TGTGCCAGTTCCCTGGCGGGAGGAACAGATACGCAGTATTTT
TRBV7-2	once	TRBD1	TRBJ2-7	CASSLAPRQGADEQYF	TGTGCCAGCAGCTTAGCCCCCCGACAGGGGGCGGACGAGCAGTACTTC
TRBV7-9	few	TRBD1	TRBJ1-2	CAAEGGQGPYGYTF	TGTGCCGCTGAGGGGGGACAGGGTCCCTATGGCTACACCTTC
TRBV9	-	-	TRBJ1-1	CASSETTGTGNTEAFF	TGTGCCAGCAGCGAAACGACCGGGACGGGGAACACTGAAGCTTTCTTT
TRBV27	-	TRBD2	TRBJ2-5	CASSPSYIVLTSGSQETQYF	TGTGCCAGCAGTCCTTCCTATATTGTTCTGACTAGCGGGAGCCAAGAGACCCAGTACTTC
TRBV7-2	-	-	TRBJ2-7	CASRPDLIDEQYF	TGTGCCAGCAGACCCGATCTCATCGACGAGCAGTACTTC
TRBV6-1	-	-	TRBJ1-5	CASSDLKWTLQGSNQPQHF	TGTGCCAGCAGTGACCTCAAATGGACCCTTCAGGGGTCCAATCAGCCCCAGCATTTT
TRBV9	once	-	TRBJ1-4	CASSVGGENEKLFF	TGTGCCAGCAGCGTAGGCGGAGAAAATGAAAAACTGTTTTTT
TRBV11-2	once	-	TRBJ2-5	CASSWSLQETQYF	TGTGCCAGCAGCTGGTCACTCCAAGAGACCCAGTACTTC
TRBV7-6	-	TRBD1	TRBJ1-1	CASSSGQGVNTEAFF	TGTGCCAGCAGCTCTGGACAGGGGGTCAACACTGAAGCTTTCTTT
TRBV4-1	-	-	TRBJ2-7	CASSQDAHEQYF	TGCGCCAGCAGCCAAGACGCCCACGAGCAGTACTTC
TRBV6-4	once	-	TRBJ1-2	CASSDLYWSVYGYTF	TGTGCCAGCAGTGACCTTTATTGGAGCGTATATGGCTACACCTTC
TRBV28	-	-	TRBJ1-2	CASSLFPVYGYTF	TGTGCCAGCAGTTTATTTCCGGTCTATGGCTACACCTTC
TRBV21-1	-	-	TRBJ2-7	CAWRPVDFYEQYF	TGTGCCTGGCGACCCGTCGATTTTTACGAGCAGTACTTC
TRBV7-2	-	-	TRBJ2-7	CASSLITSPMLYEQYF	TGTGCCAGCAGCCTAATTACGAGCCCCATGCTCTACGAGCAGTACTTC
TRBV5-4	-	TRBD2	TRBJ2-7	CASSSPGTGTSGSYEQYF	TGTGCCAGCAGCTCCCCAGGCACCGGGACTAGCGGCTCCTACGAGCAGTACTTC
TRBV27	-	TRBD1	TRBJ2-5	CASSLSSGTVETQYF	TGTGCCAGCAGTTTATCCTCCGGGACAGTCGAGACCCAGTACTTC
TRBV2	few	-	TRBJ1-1	CASSYAKQGLNTEAFF	TGTGCCAGCAGCTACGCCAAACAGGGATTGAACACTGAAGCTTTCTTT
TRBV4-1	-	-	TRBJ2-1	CASRDTLYNEQFF	TGCGCCAGCCGGGACACACTCTACAATGAGCAGTTCTTC
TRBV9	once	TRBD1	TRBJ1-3	CASSVGRGSGNTIYF	TGTGCCAGCAGCGTAGGCAGGGGGAGCGGAAACACCATATATTTT
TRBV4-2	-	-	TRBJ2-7	CASSPRGSLYEQYF	TGTGCCAGCAGCCCTCGGGGGAGCCTCTACGAGCAGTACTTC
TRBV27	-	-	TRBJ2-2	CASTGQTNTGELFF	TGTGCCAGCACCGGACAAACAAACACCGGGGAGCTGTTTTTT
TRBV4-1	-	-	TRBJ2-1	CASSQAADMTYNEQFF	TGCGCCAGCAGCCAAGCAGCGGATATGACCTACAATGAGCAGTTCTTC
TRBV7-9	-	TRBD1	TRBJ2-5	CASSLAQGTQETQYF	TGTGCCAGCAGCTTAGCACAGGGGACCCAAGAGACCCAGTACTTC
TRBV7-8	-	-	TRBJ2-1	CASSLGLVGSSYNEQFF	TGTGCCAGCAGCTTAGGTCTTGTTGGGAGCTCCTACAATGAGCAGTTCTTC
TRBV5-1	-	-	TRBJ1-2	CASSAGQSNTMKGGYTF	TGCGCCAGCAGCGCCGGACAGAGTAATACTATGAAAGGGGGCTACACCTTC
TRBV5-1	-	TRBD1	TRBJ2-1	CASTMDRDWILSYNEQFF	TGCGCCAGCACCATGGACAGGGATTGGATCCTCTCCTACAATGAGCAGTTCTTC
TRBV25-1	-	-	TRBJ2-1	CASSGGDSIYNEQFF	TGTGCCAGCAGTGGCGGTGACTCCATATACAATGAGCAGTTCTTC
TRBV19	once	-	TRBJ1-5	CASSIQGSQPQHF	TGTGCCAGTAGTATCCAGGGCTCTCAGCCCCAGCATTTT
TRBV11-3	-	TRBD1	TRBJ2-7	CASSPWTGYEQYF	TGTGCCAGCAGCCCCTGGACAGGCTACGAGCAGTACTTC
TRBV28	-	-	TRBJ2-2	CASSLSIAGELFF	TGTGCCAGCAGTTTATCGATCGCCGGGGAGCTGTTTTTT
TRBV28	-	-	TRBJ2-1	CASSLVEVNEQFF	TGTGCCAGCAGTTTAGTAGAGGTCAATGAGCAGTTCTTC
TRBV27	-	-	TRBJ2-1	CASTGAVSSYNEQFF	TGTGCCAGCACTGGGGCCGTCAGCTCCTACAATGAGCAGTTCTTC
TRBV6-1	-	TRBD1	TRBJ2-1	CASGTGLYNEQFF	TGTGCCAGCGGGACAGGGCTCTACAATGAGCAGTTCTTC
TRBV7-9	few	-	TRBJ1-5	CASSLGVNQPQHF	TGTGCCAGCAGCCTAGGGGTCAATCAGCCCCAGCATTTT
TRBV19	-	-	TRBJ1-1	CASSIGGPEAFF	TGTGCCAGTAGTATTGGGGGCCCTGAAGCTTTCTTT
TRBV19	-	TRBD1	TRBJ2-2	CASSILPGGIGELFF	TGTGCCAGTAGTATTTTGCCAGGGGGAATCGGGGAGCTGTTTTTT
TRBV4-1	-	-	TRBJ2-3	CASSQELFGTDTQYF	TGCGCCAGCAGCCAAGAACTGTTTGGCACAGATACGCAGTATTTT
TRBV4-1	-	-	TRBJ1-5	CASSQGVSQPQHF	TGCGCCAGCAGCCAAGGTGTTTCTCAGCCCCAGCATTTT
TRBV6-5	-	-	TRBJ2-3	CASSSSVTDTQYF	TGTGCCAGCAGCTCGTCTGTCACAGATACGCAGTATTTT
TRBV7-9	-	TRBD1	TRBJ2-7	CASSSDRVEQYF	TGTGCCAGCAGCTCAGACAGGGTCGAGCAGTACTTC
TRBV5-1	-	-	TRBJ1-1	CASSLGRVANTEAFF	TGCGCCAGCAGCTTGGGCAGGGTAGCGAACACTGAAGCTTTCTTT
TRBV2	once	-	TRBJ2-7	CASSEEGAPYEQYF	TGTGCCAGCAGTGAAGAAGGGGCCCCCTACGAGCAGTACTTC
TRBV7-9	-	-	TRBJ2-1	CASSSRNTFRYNEQFF	TGTGCCAGCAGCTCCCGTAATACCTTCCGGTACAATGAGCAGTTCTTC